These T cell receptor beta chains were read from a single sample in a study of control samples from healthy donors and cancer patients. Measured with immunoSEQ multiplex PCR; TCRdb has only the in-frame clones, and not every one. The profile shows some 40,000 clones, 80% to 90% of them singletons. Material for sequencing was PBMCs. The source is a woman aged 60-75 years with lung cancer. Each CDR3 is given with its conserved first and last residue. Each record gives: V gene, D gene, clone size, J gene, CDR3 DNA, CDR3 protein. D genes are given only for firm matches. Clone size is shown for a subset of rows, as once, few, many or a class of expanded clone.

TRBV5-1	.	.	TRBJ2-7	TGCGCCAGCAGGCCAGGGACGGTGACCTACGAGCAGTACTTC	CASRPGTVTYEQYF
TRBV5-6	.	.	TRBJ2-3	TGTGCCAGCAGCCTAGGGCTAGCGAGAACAGATACGCAGTATTTT	CASSLGLARTDTQYF
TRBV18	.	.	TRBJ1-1	TGTGCCAGCTCAGTCGGGGAGTCCATGAACACTGAAGCTTTCTTT	CASSVGESMNTEAFF
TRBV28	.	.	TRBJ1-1	TGTGCTGTACTTGAATGGAACACTGAAGCTTTCTTT	CAVLEWNTEAFF
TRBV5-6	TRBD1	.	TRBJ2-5	TGTGCCAGCAGCTTTAACAGGGGAGAGACCCAGTACTTC	CASSFNRGETQYF
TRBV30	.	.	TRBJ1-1	TGTGCCTGGAAGGGGTTCACTGAAGCTTTCTTT	CAWKGFTEAFF
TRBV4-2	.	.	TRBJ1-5	TGTGCCAGCAGCCAAGATGAGGGGGGCGATCAGCCCCAGCATTTT	CASSQDEGGDQPQHF
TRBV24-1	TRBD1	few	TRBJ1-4	TGTGCCACCAGTGATCTTACCAAGCCGGGACAGGGGAATGAAAAACTGTTTTTT	CATSDLTKPGQGNEKLFF
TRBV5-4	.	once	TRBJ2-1	TGTGCCGCGGGGCTAAGCTCCTACAATGAGCAGTTCTTC	CAAGLSSYNEQFF
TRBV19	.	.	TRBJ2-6	TGTGCCAGTAGTAACCCGGGAGCTCTTAGCTCTGGGGCCAACGTCCTGACTTTC	CASSNPGALSSGANVLTF
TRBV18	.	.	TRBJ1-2	TGTGCCAGCTCACCAGCCGACGGACCTAACTATGGCTACACCTTC	CASSPADGPNYGYTF
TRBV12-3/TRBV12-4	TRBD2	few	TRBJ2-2	TGTGCCAGCAGTTTAACTAGCGCCGGGGAGCTGTTTTTT	CASSLTSAGELFF
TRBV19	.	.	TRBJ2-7	TGTGCCAGTAGTATGGTACTCCTCGCTAGCGAGCAGTACTTC	CASSMVLLASEQYF
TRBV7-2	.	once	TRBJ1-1	TGTGCCAGCAGCTTAGAACAGAACACTGAAGCTTTCTTT	CASSLEQNTEAFF
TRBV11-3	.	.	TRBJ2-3	TGTGCCAGCAGCGCCAGACTAAGCACAGATACGCAGTATTTT	CASSARLSTDTQYF
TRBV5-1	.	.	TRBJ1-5	TGCGCCAGCAGCTTGGGACAGGCCGAAAATCAGCCCCAGCATTTT	CASSLGQAENQPQHF
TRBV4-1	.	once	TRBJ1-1	TGCGCCAGCAGCCAAGCAGGGGCCCGGGGCCTGAACACTGAAGCTTTCTTT	CASSQAGARGLNTEAFF
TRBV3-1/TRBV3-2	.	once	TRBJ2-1	TGTGCCAGCAGCCAAGGAACGCCCAGGGAGCAGTTCTTC	CASSQGTPREQFF
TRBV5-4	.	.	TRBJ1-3	TGTGCCAGCAGCTCGACCGGACTCCCAAGGGACACCATATATTTT	CASSSTGLPRDTIYF
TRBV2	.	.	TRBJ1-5	TGTGCCAGCAGTCGGGGGAGCAGCAATCAGCCCCAGCATTTT	CASSRGSSNQPQHF
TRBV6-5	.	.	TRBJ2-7	TGTGCCAGCAGTACCCCCAGGGTCAGCTCCTACGAGCAGTACTTC	CASSTPRVSSYEQYF
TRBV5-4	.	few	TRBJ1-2	TGTGCCAGCAGCTTGGCAGAGAGCGTTAGGTATGGCTACACCTTC	CASSLAESVRYGYTF
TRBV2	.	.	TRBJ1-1	TGTGCCAGCAGTGGGGAGGGGACTGAAGCTTTCTTT	CASSGEGTEAFF
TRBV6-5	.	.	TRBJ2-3	TGTGCCAGCAGTAGAAAACAGGGTACAGATACGCAGTATTTT	CASSRKQGTDTQYF
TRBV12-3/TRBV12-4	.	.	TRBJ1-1	TGTGCCAGCAGTGTTTTGGCTGAAGCTTTCTTT	CASSVLAEAFF
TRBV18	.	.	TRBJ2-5	TGTGCCAGCTCAACCCCACAAGAGACCCAGTACTTC	CASSTPQETQYF
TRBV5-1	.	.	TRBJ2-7	TGCGCCAGCAGCTTGGGTGGCGAGCAGTACTTC	CASSLGGEQYF
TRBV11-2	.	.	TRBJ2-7	TGTGCCAGCAGCTTAATGGTAGCGCACTCCTACGAGCAGTACTTC	CASSLMVAHSYEQYF
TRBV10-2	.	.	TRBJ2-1	TGCGCCAGCCGCCGGGACAACGGGGATGAGCAGTTCTTC	CASRRDNGDEQFF
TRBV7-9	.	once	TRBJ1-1	TGTGCCAGCAGCTTGGTTGGGGATCACACTGAAGCTTTCTTT	CASSLVGDHTEAFF
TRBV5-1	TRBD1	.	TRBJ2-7	TGCGCCAGCAGCTTGGTGGGACAGGGGGCATACGAGCAGTACTTC	CASSLVGQGAYEQYF
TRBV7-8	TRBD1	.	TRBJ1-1	TGTGCCAGCAGCTCCCGCTCCCACAGGGGTAGGGGCACTGAAGCTTTCTTT	CASSSRSHRGRGTEAFF